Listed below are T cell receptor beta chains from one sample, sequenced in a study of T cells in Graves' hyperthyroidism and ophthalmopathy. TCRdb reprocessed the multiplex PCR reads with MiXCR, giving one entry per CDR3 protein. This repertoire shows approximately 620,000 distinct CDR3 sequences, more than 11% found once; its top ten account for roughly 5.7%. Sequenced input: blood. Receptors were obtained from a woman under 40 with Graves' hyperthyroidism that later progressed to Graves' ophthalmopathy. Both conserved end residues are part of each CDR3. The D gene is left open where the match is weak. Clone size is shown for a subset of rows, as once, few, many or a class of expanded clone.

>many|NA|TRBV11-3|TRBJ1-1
TGTGCCAGCAGCGCCATAGCCAGGCGGAACACTGAAGCTTTCTTT
CASSAIARRNTEAFF
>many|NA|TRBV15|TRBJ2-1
TGTGCCACCAGCGAGGGGGGAAGATACAATGAGCAGTTCTTC
CATSEGGRYNEQFF
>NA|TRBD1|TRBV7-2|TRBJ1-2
TGTGCCAGCAGCTTAGAGACCGGGACAGAAACATATGGCTACACCTTC
CASSLETGTETYGYTF
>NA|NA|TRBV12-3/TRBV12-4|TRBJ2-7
TGTGCCAGCACCTTATCGTTGGAAGGTAACGAGCAGTACTTC
CASTLSLEGNEQYF
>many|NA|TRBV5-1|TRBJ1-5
TGCGCCAGCAGCTACGACAGCCGAAATCAGCCCCAGCATTTT
CASSYDSRNQPQHF
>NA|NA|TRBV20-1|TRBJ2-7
TGCAGTGCTAGAGATGTGGCAGGCGTCTACGGGCAGTACTTC
CSARDVAGVYGQYF
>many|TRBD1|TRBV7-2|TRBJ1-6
TGTGCCAGCAGCCCGGGTCTGGGACAGGGCTTTAATTCACCCCTCCACTTT
CASSPGLGQGFNSPLHF
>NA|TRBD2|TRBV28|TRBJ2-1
TGTGCCGGGGGTCTAGCGGGAGTGCCCATTGAGCAGTTCTTC
CAGGLAGVPIEQFF
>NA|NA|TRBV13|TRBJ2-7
TGTGCCAGCAGCCCCGGGGCGGTAGTCTACGAGCAGTACTTC
CASSPGAVVYEQYF
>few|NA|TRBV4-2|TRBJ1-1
TGTGCCAGCAGCCATATAGCCGAGGAGGCTAGGAACACTGAAGCTTTCTTT
CASSHIAEEARNTEAFF
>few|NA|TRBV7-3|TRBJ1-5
TGTGCCAGCAGCTCGCAGGGAGGGCCCCAGCATTTT
CASSSQGGPQHF
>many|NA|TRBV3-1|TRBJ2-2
TGTGCCAGCAGCTGGGGAACCAGGACCGGGGAGCTGTTTTTT
CASSWGTRTGELFF
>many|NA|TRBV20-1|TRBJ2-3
TGCAGTGCGAGGGGGGAGGCAGATACGCAGTATTTT
CSARGEADTQYF
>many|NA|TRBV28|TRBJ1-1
TGTGCCAGCAGTTTATGGTCAGGAGACACTGAAGCTTTCTTT
CASSLWSGDTEAFF
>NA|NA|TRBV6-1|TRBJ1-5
TGTGCCAGCAGTGAATTGGGGACTAGCAATCAGCCCCAGCATTTT
CASSELGTSNQPQHF
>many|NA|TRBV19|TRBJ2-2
TGTGCCAGTACCATCGGGACTCGAACGAACACCGGGGAGCTGTTTTTT
CASTIGTRTNTGELFF
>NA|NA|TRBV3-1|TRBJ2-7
TGTGCCAGCAGCCCTACCTCTGTTACCTACGAGCAGTACTTC
CASSPTSVTYEQYF
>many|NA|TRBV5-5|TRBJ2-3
TGTGCCAGCAGCTACCGGGTCGAGGCAGATACGCAGTATTTT
CASSYRVEADTQYF
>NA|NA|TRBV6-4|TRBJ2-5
TGTGCCAGCAGCGAAACGTCCGGGGAGCGGGAGACCCAGTACTTC
CASSETSGERETQYF
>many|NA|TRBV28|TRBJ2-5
TGTGCCAGCAGCCTCTTCCCGGAGGACGGCCAAGAGACCCAGTACTTC
CASSLFPEDGQETQYF
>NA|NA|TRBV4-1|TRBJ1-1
TGCGCCAGCAGCTACCGACAGTACACTGAAGCTTTCTTT
CASSYRQYTEAFF
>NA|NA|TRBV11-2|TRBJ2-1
TGTGCCAGCAGCCCAGTAGCGCCTTCCTACAATGAGCAGTTCTTC
CASSPVAPSYNEQFF
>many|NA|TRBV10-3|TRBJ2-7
TGTGCCATCAGTGAGACCTGGGAGCAGTACTTC
CAISETWEQYF
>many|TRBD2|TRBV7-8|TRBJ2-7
TGTGCCAGCAGCTCCGGAGGACTAGCGGCCATCAGCTCCTACGAGCAGTACTTC
CASSSGGLAAISSYEQYF
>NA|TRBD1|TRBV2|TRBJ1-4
TGTGCCAGCAGCCGCCGGGACAGGAGGGGTTATGCAACTAATGAAAAACTGTTTTTT
CASSRRDRRGYATNEKLFF
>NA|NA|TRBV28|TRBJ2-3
TGTGCCAGCAGGCGTGCAGGGACACAGCCCCCAGATACGCAGTATTTT
CASRRAGTQPPDTQYF
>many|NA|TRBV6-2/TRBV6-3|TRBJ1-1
TGTGCCAGCACCTATGGGTCTAACACTGAAGCTTTCTTT
CASTYGSNTEAFF